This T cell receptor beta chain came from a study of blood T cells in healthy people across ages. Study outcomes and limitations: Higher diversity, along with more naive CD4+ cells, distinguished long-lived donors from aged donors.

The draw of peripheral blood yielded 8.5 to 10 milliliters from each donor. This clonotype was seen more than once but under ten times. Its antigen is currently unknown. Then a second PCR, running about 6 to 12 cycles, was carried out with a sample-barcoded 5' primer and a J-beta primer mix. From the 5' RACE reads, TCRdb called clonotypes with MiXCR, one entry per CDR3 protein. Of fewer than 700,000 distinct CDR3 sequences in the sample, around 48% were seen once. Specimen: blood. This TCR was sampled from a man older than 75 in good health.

CDR3 loop: CASSLSGFSSTDTQYF. The CDR3 DNA sequence: TGTGCCAGCAGCTTAAGCGGCTTTTCTAGCACAGATACGCAGTATTTT. V is TRBV7-9 and J is TRBJ2-3; weak D call: TRBD2 (5 bases). The CDR3 extends over 16 amino acids. Germline values: CDR1 SEHNR, CDR2 FQNEAQ (reference sequence). The ends were cut back, 2 bases at V and 0 bases at J, with 12 bases in the middle.